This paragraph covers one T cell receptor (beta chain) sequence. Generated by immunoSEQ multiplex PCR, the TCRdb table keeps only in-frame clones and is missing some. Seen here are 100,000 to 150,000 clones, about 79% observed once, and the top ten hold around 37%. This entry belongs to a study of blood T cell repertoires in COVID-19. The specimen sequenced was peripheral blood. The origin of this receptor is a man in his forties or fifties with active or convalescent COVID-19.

CDR3: CASSYTAEAFF. The CDR3 nucleotides read TGTGCCAGCAGTTACACGGCTGAAGCTTTCTTT. V usage is TRBV6-6 and J usage is TRBJ1-1, with no clear D. The CDR3 is 11 amino acids. CDR1 is MNHNY, CDR2 SVGAGI, per germline (reference sequence). The V end was cut by 2 bases, the J end by 6 bases, with 4 bases between.